The 25 T cell receptor beta chains below all came from one sample that was sequenced in a study of early T cells in non-severe SARS-CoV-2 infection. MiXCR, applied by TCRdb to the 5' RACE reads, yields one record per CDR3 protein. The repertoire holds about 64,000 distinct CDR3 sequences, with roughly 18% as singletons. Specimen: whole blood, collected at baseline. All receptors derive from an adult who was a healthcare worker with PCR-confirmed SARS-CoV-2 infection or an uninfected control (not recorded which).

This clonotype was observed a few times. The V gene is TRBV13, the J gene TRBJ1-1; no definite D call. The CDR3 extends over 15 amino acids. The germline CDR1 and CDR2 sequences are PRHDT and FYEKMQ (reference sequence). The germline V and J ends were trimmed by 4 bases and 3 bases, with 15 bases remaining between them. The CDR3 loop is CASSSTIGRDTEAFF. CDR3 nucleotides: TGTGCCAGCAGCTCGACCATTGGGCGAGACACTGAAGCTTTCTTT.

This clonotype was observed a few times. This sequence joins TRBV3-1 and TRBJ2-3; TRBD1 might be the D (6 bases). The CDR3 is 14 residues long. In germline, CDR1 is LGHDT, CDR2 YNNKEL (reference sequence). V was cut by 4 bases and J by 3 bases, with 11 bases left in between. CDR3 in DNA: TGTGCCAGCAGCCCTTACAGGGAAACAGATACGCAGTATTTT. Translation gives CASSPYRETDTQYF.

The chain has TRBV5-1 and TRBJ2-3, with D possibly TRBD2 on 5 matching bases. From germline, CDR1 is SGHRS and CDR2 YFSETQ. The CDR3 covers 14 residues. Trimming left V 0 bases short and J 7 bases short, with 12 bases between. CDR3 sequence (DNA): TGCGCCAGCAGCTTGGGGGGAGTCGAAAATACGCAGTATTTT. As protein: CASSLGGVENTQYF.

This clonotype was counted between two and nine times. The genes are TRBV12-3 or TRBV12-4 and TRBJ2-7; D could derive from TRBD1 or TRBD2 (5 bases each). This CDR3 comprises 15 residues. Trimming removed 1 base at V and 2 bases at J, with 12 bases between. The CDR3 loop is CASSLVGDGTYEQYF. CDR3 sequence (DNA): TGTGCCAGCAGTTTAGTGGGGGACGGAACCTACGAGCAGTACTTC.

This clonotype appeared many times. With a much larger clone just one base away, this may be a read error. CDR3 nucleotide sequence: TGTGCCAGCAGCTTCACAGATACGCAGTATTTT. Translation gives CASSFTDTQYF. The chain links TRBV5-1 to TRBJ2-3; D call uncertain. The germline gives CDR1 SGHRS, CDR2 YFSETQ. The CDR3 is 11 amino acids. Looking up the rest from reference TRBV5-1 and TRBJ2-3 gives the full variable domain: KAGVTQTPRYLIKTRGQQVTLSCSPISGHRSVSWYQQTPGQGLQFLFEYFSETQRNKGNFPGRFSGRQFSNSRSEMNVSTLELGDSALYLCASSFTDTQYFGPGTRLTVL.

The chain recombines TRBV29-1 with TRBJ2-3; D possibly corresponds to TRBD2 (7 bases). Germline assignment: CDR1 SQVTM and CDR2 ANQGSEA. The CDR3 has 14 residues. V lost 3 bases to trimming and J lost 5 bases, with 15 bases between them. CDR3 sequence: CSVDGGGSLDTQYF. As DNA, the CDR3 is TGCAGCGTTGACGGGGGCGGGAGCCTAGATACGCAGTATTTT.

The chain is built from TRBV6-5 and TRBJ1-6, with a tentative D call TRBD1 (5 bases). Germline CDR1 reads MNHEY; CDR2 reads SVGAGI. V was pared by 2 bases and J by 14 bases, with 13 bases between. The CDR3 contains 13 residues. The CDR3 nucleotides read TGTGCCAGCAGTTACGGGGCGGCAGTGGCCCTCCACTTT. Amino acid sequence: CASSYGAAVALHF.

The V and J genes are TRBV10-2 and TRBJ1-1; maybe TRBD1 (5 bases). The CDR3 totals 14 residues. Germline CDR1 reads WSHSY; CDR2 reads SAAADI. Trimming removed 4 bases at V and 5 bases at J, with 14 bases between. CDR3 residues: CASSVALEGTEAFF. The CDR3 bases are TGCGCCAGCAGTGTTGCACTCGAGGGGACTGAAGCTTTCTTT.

The V and J genes are TRBV5-1 and TRBJ2-3; D perhaps matches TRBD1 (6 bases). Trimming removed 5 bases from V and 2 bases from J, with 12 bases in between. Germline V gene data show CDR1 as SGHRS and CDR2 as YFSETQ. The CDR3 runs 14 residues. The CDR3 loop is CASRLQGHTDTQYF. The CDR3 nucleotides are TGCGCCAGCAGACTACAGGGCCACACAGATACGCAGTATTTT.

V gene TRBV5-1 combines with J gene TRBJ1-5, with D uncertain. Germline-derived CDR1 and CDR2 are SGHRS and YFSETQ. V was cut by 2 bases and J by 2 bases, with 8 bases left in between. The CDR3 spans 14 residues. The DNA for the CDR3 is TGCGCCAGCAGCTTTGGGGTCGGCAATCAGCCCCAGCATTTT. Protein: CASSFGVGNQPQHF.

Many counts were recorded for this clonotype. This chain uses TRBV21-1 with TRBJ2-2; TRBD1 is the table's D call, not checked against the DNA. TRBV21-1 is a known pseudogene. This CDR3 is built from 14 residues. The CDR3 loop is CASILEGGTGELFF. The CDR3 DNA is TGTGCCAGCATCTTAGAAGGGGGGACCGGGGAGCTGTTTTTT.

V gene TRBV27 combines with J gene TRBJ2-4, with 7 bases fitting TRBD1. Per germline, CDR1 MNHEY and CDR2 SMNVEV (reference sequence). The CDR3 sequence is 16 residues long. V lost 4 bases to trimming and J lost 7 bases; unmatched junction nucleotides: 13. CDR3 residues: CASSSPQGPLTNIQYF. The CDR3 bases are TGTGCCAGCAGTTCCCCACAGGGGCCCCTAACGAACATTCAGTACTTC.

The chain's CDR3 is CASSPDTNYGYTF. Written as DNA, the CDR3 is TGTGCCAGCAGCCCAGACACGAACTATGGCTACACCTTC. The chain combines TRBV7-2 with TRBJ1-2; D unresolved. Germline V gene data show CDR1 as SGHTA and CDR2 as FQGNSA. V lost 5 bases, J lost 2 bases, and 9 bases lay in between. CDR3 size: 13 residues.

This clonotype was recorded many times. The rearrangement links TRBV20-1 to TRBJ1-4; TRBD1 might be the D (6 bases). CDR3 size: 16 residues. Between the trimmed V and J ends, which lost 0 bases and 7 bases, there was a span of 18 bases. Germline V gene sequence: CDR1 DFQATT, CDR2 SNEGSKA (reference sequence). The CDR3 DNA follows: TGCAGTGCTAGAGATCCCTTCGGGGGGGGCTCTGAAAAACTGTTTTTT. Amino acids: CSARDPFGGGSEKLFF.

The J gene is TRBJ2-3, the V gene TRBV29-1; 7 positions agree with TRBD2. The V segment lost 7 bases and the J segment 0 bases; nucleotides outside the gene matches: 13. This CDR3 region has 16 residues. CDR1 is SQVTM and CDR2 is ANQGSEA in the germline V gene. The CDR3 is CSGSPRAGDSTDTQYF. CDR3 bases: TGCAGCGGTTCTCCAAGGGCGGGGGATAGCACAGATACGCAGTATTTT.

This sequence joins TRBV3-1 and TRBJ2-5, with 7 positions matching TRBD1. Germline V lookup: CDR1 LGHDT, CDR2 YNNKEL (reference sequence). The junction had 7 bases not matched to a gene; V was cut back by 1 base and J by 5 bases. The length of the CDR3 is 15 residues. The CDR3 DNA sequence: TGTGCCAGCAGCCAAGGCGGCTCGGGACAGGAGACCCAGTACTTC. Protein: CASSQGGSGQETQYF.

The chain uses TRBV7-9 and TRBJ2-5; D tentatively fits TRBD1 or TRBD2 (5 bases each). Trimming took 3 bases from V and 5 from J, leaving 13 bases between them. The CDR3 is 14 residues long. The V gene's germline CDR1 is SEHNR and CDR2 FQNEAQ (reference sequence). The CDR3 loop is CASSLSIGGETQYF. CDR3 nucleotides: TGTGCCAGCAGCTTGAGTATTGGGGGTGAGACCCAGTACTTC.

The CDR3 sequence: CASRRDRLYEQYF. CDR3 nucleotide sequence: TGTGCCAGCAGACGGGACAGGCTCTACGAGCAGTACTTC. The chain links TRBV11-2 to TRBJ2-7, with 8 bases identical to TRBD1. Germline loops: CDR1 SGHAT, CDR2 FQNNGV. V lost 6 bases to trimming and J lost 3 bases; unmatched junction nucleotides: 4. The CDR3 runs to 13 residues.

A few counts support this clonotype. The gene calls are TRBV6-1 and TRBJ2-7; D call uncertain. V lost 6 bases and J 0 bases, leaving 15 bases between the germline ends. The germline V gene encodes CDR1 MNHNS and CDR2 SASEGT. The CDR3 contains 15 residues. CDR3 nucleotide sequence: TGTGCCAGCAGGCCCCCCGTCTCTGGCTCCTACGAGCAGTACTTC. It is translated as CASRPPVSGSYEQYF.

The chain carries TRBV5-1 and TRBJ1-1, with unresolved D. V lost 2 bases and J 3 bases, leaving 11 bases between the germline ends. The CDR3 runs 14 residues. The V gene's germline CDR1 is SGHRS and CDR2 YFSETQ. CDR3 sequence: CASSLERSDTEAFF. The CDR3 region has the DNA TGCGCCAGCAGCTTAGAAAGGTCGGACACTGAAGCTTTCTTT.

This clonotype has only a few counts. The chain joins TRBV7-2 to TRBJ2-1; D ambiguous. The V gene's germline CDR1 is SGHTA and CDR2 FQGNSA. The CDR3 has 13 amino acids. V gave up 5 bases and J gave up 8 bases, with 13 bases separating them. The CDR3 nucleotides are TGTGCCAGCAGCGGAAACCGGGTGGATGAGCAGTTCTTC. Translation: CASSGNRVDEQFF.

The gene calls are TRBV13 and TRBJ1-1; 7 bases are shared with TRBD1. The CDR3 extends over 14 amino acids. Germline CDR1 PRHDT, CDR2 FYEKMQ (reference sequence). Trimming at V came to 2 bases and at J to 4 bases, leaving 4 bases not matched to a gene. Here the CDR3 reads CASSLSQGGTEAFF. In DNA, the CDR3 is TGTGCCAGCAGCTTATCGCAGGGGGGCACTGAAGCTTTCTTT.

This clonotype was seen ten or more times. The chain links TRBV5-5 to TRBJ2-7, with 7 bases that match TRBD1. The V segment lost 2 bases and the J segment 0 bases; nucleotides outside the gene matches: 8. CDR1 and CDR2 (germline): SGHKS, YYEKEE (reference sequence). CDR3 length: 16 residues. The CDR3 loop is CASSFWTGQSSYEQYF. The CDR3 nucleotides are TGTGCCAGCAGCTTTTGGACAGGACAATCCTCCTACGAGCAGTACTTC.

The CDR3 bases are TGCGCCAGCAGCTATACAGGGCCCCAAGAGACCCAGTACTTC. It is translated as CASSYTGPQETQYF. The V call is TRBV5-1, the J call TRBJ2-5; TRBD1 is a possible D gene (6 bases). The CDR3 runs to 14 residues. CDR1 is SGHRS, CDR2 YFSETQ, per germline. V was pared by 3 bases and J by 1 base, with 10 bases between.

The V call is TRBV6-1, the J call TRBJ2-5; D not certain. CDR3 length equals 12 residues. Germline-derived CDR1 and CDR2 are MNHNS and SASEGT. V dropped 4 bases and J dropped 3 bases, with 6 bases sitting between them. The CDR3 is CASSVREETQYF. CDR3 DNA sequence: TGTGCCAGCAGTGTTAGGGAAGAGACCCAGTACTTC.